Below are 11 T cell receptor beta chains sequenced from a single sample in a study of T cell responses to AZD1222 COVID-19 vaccine. Assay used: immunoSEQ multiplex PCR; TCRdb lists only in-frame clones, some missing. Of approximately 150,000 clones listed, approximately 92% are singletons. The sequenced sample was peripheral blood, obtained 28 days after the second AZD1222 dose. Receptors originate from an adult who received the AZD1222 COVID-19 vaccine.

The V gene is TRBV9, the J gene TRBJ2-5; 9 bases match TRBD1. From germline, CDR1 is SGDLS and CDR2 YYNGEE. Trimming removed 4 bases from V and 5 bases from J; junction bases left unmatched: 18. This CDR3 is 18 amino acids long. DNA for the CDR3: TGTGCCAGCAGCACCAGCGGAGCACCCAGACAGGGGGTCGAGACCCAGTACTTC. This gives the protein CASSTSGAPRQGVETQYF.

The chain uses TRBV30 and TRBJ2-2; D not certain. V gave up 0 bases and J gave up 3 bases, with 8 bases separating them. Germline V lookup: CDR1 GTSNPN, CDR2 SVGIG (reference sequence). The CDR3 totals 14 residues. The CDR3 protein is CAWSVPWDTGELFF. The CDR3 nucleotides read TGTGCCTGGAGTGTCCCCTGGGACACCGGGGAGCTGTTTTTT.

The rearrangement links TRBV27 to TRBJ2-1, with TRBD1 matching over 9 bases. CDR1 is MNHEY, CDR2 SMNVEV, per germline (reference sequence). With 2 bases clipped from V and 8 bases from J, the junction kept 4 bases outside the gene matches. This CDR3 is 14 amino acids long. The CDR3 bases are TGTGCCAGCAGTTTAGGACAGGGGCCGCATGAGCAGTTCTTC. Amino acid sequence: CASSLGQGPHEQFF.

This chain uses TRBV7-2 with TRBJ2-7; D is possibly TRBD2 (6 bases). CDR1 and CDR2 from the germline V gene are SGHTA and FQGNSA. V gave up 4 bases and J gave up 3 bases, with 19 bases separating them. The CDR3 length is 16 residues. CDR3 region: CASSSPLDGGFYEQYF. The CDR3 region has the DNA TGTGCCAGCAGCTCACCGTTGGACGGAGGGTTCTACGAGCAGTACTTC. The complete variable domain, with remaining parts taken from reference TRBV7-2 and TRBJ2-7, reads GAGVSQSPSNKVTEKGKDVELRCDPISGHTALYWYRQSLGQGLEFLIYFQGNSAPDKSGLPSDRFSAERTGGSVSTLTIQRTQQEDSAVYLCASSSPLDGGFYEQYFGPGTRLTVT.

This clone was found a few times. The rearrangement uses TRBV2 and TRBJ1-4, with a weak D call TRBD1 (5 bases). CDR1 SNHLY and CDR2 FYNNEI come from the germline V gene. This CDR3 is 12 amino acids long. Between the trimmed V and J ends, which lost 10 bases and 5 bases, there was a span of 11 bases. CDR3 in DNA: TGTGCCACTCAAAACAGGAATGAAAAACTGTTTTTT. Encoded protein: CATQNRNEKLFF.

The J gene is TRBJ1-2, the V gene TRBV11-3; D perhaps matches TRBD1 (5 bases). From germline, CDR1 is SGHNT and CDR2 YENEEA. CDR3 length equals 14 residues. The V and J ends lost 7 bases and 4 bases respectively, with 16 bases between them. Written as DNA, the CDR3 is TGTGCCAGCACCCCCGCCCGGGGGTGCTATGGCTACACCTTC. It encodes CASTPARGCYGYTF.

This clone appeared a single time. V is TRBV4-1 and J is TRBJ1-2, with D unclear. The CDR3 totals 15 residues. In germline, CDR1 is MGHRA, CDR2 YSYEKL. V gave up 4 bases and J gave up 0 bases, with 12 bases separating them. The CDR3 DNA reads TGCGCCAGCAGCCCACATCCGGAGGCTAACTATGGCTACACCTTC. Encoded protein: CASSPHPEANYGYTF.

CDR3 sequence: CAISAPEGRLYGYTF. The CDR3 DNA is TGTGCCATCAGTGCCCCGGAGGGGCGACTCTATGGCTACACCTTC. V gene TRBV10-3 combines with J gene TRBJ1-2; TRBD1 is a possible D gene (5 bases). Looked up from germline, CDR1 is ENHRY and CDR2 is SYGVKD. The V end was cut by 4 bases, the J end by 4 bases, with 16 bases between. The length of the CDR3 is 15 residues.

In this sample, this clone turned up once. The chain combines TRBV2 with TRBJ2-7, with 10 positions matching TRBD1. The V gene end was trimmed by 4 bases and the J gene end by 3 bases; junction bases not matched to a gene: 3. This CDR3 is 14 amino acids long. Germline lookup yields CDR1 SNHLY and CDR2 FYNNEI. The CDR3 here is CASSGDRGGYEQYF. DNA for the CDR3: TGTGCCAGCAGTGGGGACAGGGGAGGCTACGAGCAGTACTTC.

This chain joins TRBV5-6 and TRBJ1-1; the match to TRBD1 covers 8 bases. Germline-derived CDR1 and CDR2 are SGHDT and YYEEEE. The V segment lost 1 base and the J segment 6 bases; nucleotides outside the gene matches: 2. The CDR3 loop spans 13 amino acids. The CDR3 loop is CASSLQGAAEAFF. The DNA of the CDR3 is TGTGCCAGCAGCTTGCAGGGGGCAGCTGAAGCTTTCTTT.

The chain carries TRBV19 and TRBJ1-1, with D hard to call. The CDR3 has 14 residues. V lost 3 bases and J lost 1, with 9 bases in between. The V gene's germline CDR1 is LNHDA and CDR2 SQIVND (reference sequence). CDR3 sequence (DNA): TGTGCCAGTAGTATTCTCGATAGGAACACTGAAGCTTTCTTT. Amino acid sequence: CASSILDRNTEAFF.